This record looks at one T cell receptor (beta chain) sequence and its context. A much more abundant neighbour one base away suggests this may be a read error. The authors ran a second PCR of about 6 to 12 cycles using a sample-barcoded 5' primer and a J-beta primer mix. MiXCR, applied by TCRdb to the 5' RACE reads, yields one record per CDR3 protein. The sample lists about 930,000 distinct CDR3 sequences, about 29% occurring once. This record comes from a study of blood T cells in healthy people across ages. Germline V lookup: CDR1 SEHNR, CDR2 FQNEAQ (reference sequence). The CDR3 runs 15 residues. This sample also belongs to another study, concerning T cells of mothers and their children.

This clonotype was obtained from a woman aged 40 to 50 in good health. The chain employs TRBV7-9 and TRBJ2-1, with a weak D call TRBD2 (5 bases). The specimen was blood. CDR3 bases: TGTGTCAGCAGCATCCAAAATACGGGGTTCGATGAGCAGTTCTTC. This codes for CVSSIQNTGFDEQFF.